Presented here are 20 T cell receptor beta chains from one specimen sequenced in a study of identical twins. TCRdb reprocessed the 5' RACE reads with MiXCR, giving one entry per CDR3 protein. Of 600,000 to 700,000 distinct CDR3 sequences in the sample, roughly 20% were seen once. The sample also formed part of further work on T cells expressing NK-cell markers.

Sequencing was performed on PBMCs. Receptors originate from a woman aged 18 to 35 in good health.

In this sample, this clonotype turned up a few times. The rearrangement uses TRBV5-6 and TRBJ2-3; D is tentatively TRBD1 or TRBD2 (5 bases each). CDR1 SGHDT and CDR2 YYEEEE come from the germline V gene. The CDR3 totals 15 residues. V shed 5 bases and J shed 1 base, with 14 bases lying between them. CDR3 in amino acids: CASSHWDRRTDTQYF. For the CDR3, the DNA is TGTGCCAGCAGTCATTGGGACCGCCGCACAGATACGCAGTATTTT.

This clonotype was found a few times. This chain links TRBV29-1 with TRBJ2-5; 7 positions match TRBD1. J gave up 3 bases and V 6 bases, and 4 bases lay outside the gene matches. CDR3 length equals 12 residues. In germline, CDR1 is SQVTM, CDR2 ANQGSEA. The CDR3 DNA is TGCAGCGTCGCCCAGGGGGAAGAGACCCAGTACTTC. It encodes CSVAQGEETQYF. Supplemented by reference TRBV29-1 and TRBJ2-5, the full variable domain reads SAVISQKPSRDICQRGTSLTIQCQVDSQVTMMFWYRQQPGQSLTLIATANQGSEATYESGFVIDKFPISRPNLTFSTLTVSNMSPEDSSIYLCSVAQGEETQYFGPGTRLLVL.

This clonotype was detected a few times. It may be a read error: a sequence one base away is much more abundant. The chain combines TRBV7-9 with TRBJ2-3; D is unresolved. CDR3 length: 12 residues. CDR1 is SEHNR, CDR2 FQNEAQ, per germline (reference sequence). Trimming shortened V by 5 bases and J by 2 bases, and 5 bases separated the two germline ends. The CDR3 spells CASSITTDTQYF. CDR3 DNA sequence: TGTGCCAGCAGCATTACCACAGATACGCAGTATTTT.

This clonotype has more than one count but fewer than ten. The chain uses TRBV6-1 and TRBJ2-2; 9 bases fit TRBD2. This CDR3 is 13 amino acids long. J was trimmed by 5 bases and V by 6 bases; bases with no gene match: 1. Germline CDR1 MNHNS, CDR2 SASEGT. DNA for the CDR3: TGTGCCAGCAGGGGACTAGCAACCGGGGAGCTGTTTTTT. Its translation: CASRGLATGELFF.

This clonotype was observed a few times. The V call is TRBV6-4, the J call TRBJ2-1; 11 nucleotides agree with TRBD2. V shed 3 bases, J shed 0 bases, and the junction held 1 base outside the gene matches. The CDR3 runs 16 residues. CDR1 is MRHNA and CDR2 is SNTAGT in the germline V gene. The CDR3 coding sequence is TGTGCCAGCAGTGATACTAGCGGGAGCTCCTACAATGAGCAGTTCTTC. Amino acids: CASSDTSGSSYNEQFF.

The CDR3 DNA reads as TGTGCCAGCAGCTTACAGACGGGAGGGAGGTCCTACGAGCAGTACTTC. Translating gives CASSLQTGGRSYEQYF. V and J are TRBV7-9 and TRBJ2-7; 8 bases align to TRBD2. There are 16 residues in the CDR3. J lost 1 base, V lost 2 bases, and 7 bases had no gene match. Per germline, CDR1 SEHNR and CDR2 FQNEAQ (reference sequence).

The chain joins TRBV7-2 to TRBJ2-5; D is possibly TRBD1 (6 bases). Germline CDR1 and CDR2: SGHTA and FQGNSA. Between the trimmed V and J ends, which lost 7 bases and 5 bases, there was a span of 14 bases. The length of the CDR3 is 13 residues. The chain's CDR3 is CASTVQGSETQYF. The CDR3 coding sequence is TGTGCCAGCACCGTACAGGGATCGGAGACCCAGTACTTC.

This chain uses TRBV6-1 with TRBJ2-3, with 8 bases matching TRBD2. V shed 6 bases and J 7 bases; nucleotides not matched to a gene: 6. This CDR3 is 13 amino acids long. From germline, CDR1 is MNHNS and CDR2 SASEGT. CDR3 DNA: TGTGCCAGCAGCCGCGGGGGGCCGTATACGCAGTATTTT. Translated: CASSRGGPYTQYF.

This clonotype has at least ten counts. V is TRBV6-5 and J is TRBJ1-1, with a possible D match to TRBD1 (5 bases). V shed 0 bases and J shed 1 base, with 9 bases lying between them. The CDR3 is 15 residues long. Germline loops: CDR1 MNHEY, CDR2 SVGAGI. The CDR3 here is CASSYSGRANTEAFF. DNA of the CDR3: TGTGCCAGCAGTTACTCGGGCAGGGCGAACACTGAAGCTTTCTTT.

The J gene is TRBJ2-2, the V gene TRBV29-1; TRBD2 aligns across 8 bases. The CDR3 contains 16 residues. CDR1 and CDR2 (germline): SQVTM, ANQGSEA. V shed 0 bases and J 7 bases; nucleotides not matched to a gene: 10. The CDR3 nucleotides are TGCAGCGTTGAAGATCGGGGAGCGGGAGACCGCGGGGAGCTGTTTTTT. It encodes CSVEDRGAGDRGELFF.

The chain employs TRBV29-1 and TRBJ2-5; D may correspond to TRBD1 or TRBD2 (6 bases each). There are 15 residues in the CDR3. V shed 7 bases and J shed 5 bases, with 23 bases lying between them. Germline lookup yields CDR1 SQVTM and CDR2 ANQGSEA. CDR3 DNA sequence: TGCAGCGCTCTAGGGGGGCACACAGGAGGGGAGACCCAGTACTTC. Its translation: CSALGGHTGGETQYF.

The genes are TRBV7-8 and TRBJ1-4; the D is unclear. V lost 0 bases and J 0 bases, leaving 8 bases between the germline ends. Looked up from germline, CDR1 is SGHVS and CDR2 is FQNEAQ. The length of the CDR3 is 16 residues. The DNA for the CDR3 is TGTGCCAGCAGCTTAGCGGCCCGTCCAACTAATGAAAAACTGTTTTTT. This sequence encodes CASSLAARPTNEKLFF.

This clonotype was observed a handful of times. This chain joins TRBV19 and TRBJ1-6, with 9 bases aligning to TRBD1. Germline V gives CDR1 LNHDA, CDR2 SQIVND (reference sequence). Germline trimming cut 6 bases from V and 7 bases from J; bases unmatched to any gene: 4. This CDR3 contains 14 residues. DNA for the CDR3: TGTGCCAGTAGGAAGGGGACAGGGAATTCACCCCTCCACTTT. Translating it yields CASRKGTGNSPLHF.

The J gene is TRBJ2-1, the V gene TRBV2; 13 bases agree with TRBD2. Germline CDR1 reads SNHLY; CDR2 reads FYNNEI. The CDR3 is 16 amino acids. The junction had 12 bases not matched to a gene; V was cut back by 6 bases and J by 10 bases. CDR3 protein: CASSPEGLAGEWEQFF. The CDR3 DNA is TGTGCCAGCAGCCCCGAAGGACTAGCGGGAGAATGGGAGCAGTTCTTC. Based on the CDR3 plus reference TRBV2 and TRBJ2-1, the full variable domain is EPEVTQTPSHQVTQMGQEVILRCVPISNHLYFYWYRQILGQKVEFLVSFYNNEISEKSEIFDDQFSVERPDGSNFTLKIRSTKLEDSAMYFCASSPEGLAGEWEQFFGPGTRLTVL.

This clonotype was counted ten times or more. V usage is TRBV5-1 and J usage is TRBJ2-1; D possibly corresponds to TRBD2 (5 bases). The CDR3 is made up of 12 amino acids. Germline CDR1 is SGHRS and CDR2 is YFSETQ. Deletions cut 1 base from V and 9 bases from J, with 8 bases between. CDR3 sequence: CASSLSGSEQFF. CDR3 nucleotides: TGCGCCAGCAGCTTGTCTGGGAGTGAGCAGTTCTTC.

There are a few counts of this clonotype. V is TRBV9 and J is TRBJ2-3; 7 bases align to TRBD1. After removal of 0 bases from V and 5 bases from J, the junction contained 3 bases not matched to a gene. The CDR3 has 14 amino acids. The germline V gene has CDR1 SGDLS and CDR2 YYNGEE. The CDR3 protein is CASSVEAGGDTQYF. The DNA for the CDR3 is TGTGCCAGCAGCGTAGAGGCAGGGGGAGATACGCAGTATTTT.

The chain is built from TRBV5-1 and TRBJ2-1; D gene ambiguous. The V and J ends lost 6 bases and 10 bases respectively, with 20 bases between them. The CDR3 totals 14 residues. The germline gives CDR1 SGHRS, CDR2 YFSETQ. The DNA for the CDR3 is TGCGCCAGCAACTTCGACGGACGTCCCTCCGAGCAGTTCTTC. It codes for CASNFDGRPSEQFF.

The V gene is TRBV11-3, the J gene TRBJ2-1; D gene uncertain. The CDR3 covers 16 residues. The V gene lost 0 bases and the J gene lost 6 bases, with 15 bases spanning the gap. Germline V gives CDR1 SGHNT, CDR2 YENEEA. CDR3 sequence reads: CASSLEGQFDFNEQFF. As DNA, the CDR3 is TGTGCCAGCAGCTTAGAAGGGCAGTTCGACTTCAATGAGCAGTTCTTC.

The V and J genes are TRBV6-5 and TRBJ2-7, with unresolved D. This CDR3 spans 12 amino acids. V was pared by 2 bases and J by 6 bases, with 8 bases between. Per the germline V gene, CDR1 is MNHEY and CDR2 is SVGAGI. The CDR3 DNA reads TGTGCCAGCAGTTACCAGACTGGCGAGCAGTACTTC. Its translation: CASSYQTGEQYF.

The chain carries TRBV28 and TRBJ2-2, with TRBD1 matching 9 bases. This CDR3 spans 17 amino acids. Germline CDR1 and CDR2: MDHEN and SYDVKM. The trim removed 6 bases at V and 5 bases at J, leaving 13 bases unmatched. The DNA for the CDR3 is TGTGCCAGCAGCACGCCGGGACAGGGTGCGGGAACCGGGGAGCTGTTTTTT. Translation: CASSTPGQGAGTGELFF.